The T cell receptor (beta chain) described here comes from a study of T cells in Graves' hyperthyroidism and ophthalmopathy. Regarding the study as a whole: Model output signaled ophthalmopathy a median 6.5 months ahead of onset.

Ophthalmopathy in the patients scored at least 3 on Clinical Activity Score and at least 4 on NOSPECS grade, lasting under 3 months. Criteria for exclusion of patients were uncontrolled infection, other autoimmune disease, pregnancy or lactation. PBMCs were collected from a roughly 10 ml volume of fresh peripheral blood. Amplified regions were TCR beta CDR3 sequences from RNA transcripts. Using the HTBI primer set, a first-round RT-PCR was run on the TCR CDR3. MiXCR, run by TCRdb on the multiplex PCR reads, gives a single entry per CDR3 protein. The top ten clones hold around 4.5% of a sample with approximately 600,000 distinct CDR3 sequences, over 12% of them seen once. CDR3 length equals 16 residues. Germline assignment: CDR1 MDHEN and CDR2 SYDVKM. V dropped 6 bases and J dropped 0; count of bases not matched to a gene: 10. To note about this clonotype: Its antigen is unidentified. A much larger clone differs by one base, so this may be a read error.

The sequence was collected from a middle-aged woman with Graves' ophthalmopathy. The sample consisted of blood. This sequence joins TRBV28 and TRBJ1-1, with TRBD1 matching over 7 bases. The CDR3 coding sequence is TGTGCCAGCAGCCAGGGGGGGAATGGAATGAACACTGAAGCTTTCTTT. Translated: CASSQGGNGMNTEAFF.